This T cell receptor beta chain comes out of a study of cytomegalovirus exposure and HLA in healthy donors. Study details: From donors who were HLA-typed, an early data release held 65 million to 85 million unique TCRs.

Germline values: CDR1 MRHNA, CDR2 SNTAGT. Losses at the gene ends were 6 bases for V and 6 bases for J; bases not matched to a gene: 19. The CDR3 has 17 residues. The PCR ran on 60 Vbeta and 13 Jbeta primers. Generated by immunoSEQ multiplex PCR, the TCRdb table keeps only in-frame clones and is missing some. The sample comprises about 160,000 clones, 60% to 80% of which are singletons, and about 9.5% rests with the top ten. The sequenced sample consisted of PBMCs. This receptor was identified in a man aged 18 to 30 in good health and CMV-seropositive. This chain links TRBV6-4 with TRBJ1-2; TRBD1 agrees at 7 bases. The CDR3 region is CASSYTFSGGQYDGYTF. In DNA, the CDR3 is TGTGCCAGCAGCTACACCTTTTCTGGGGGACAGTACGATGGCTACACCTTC.